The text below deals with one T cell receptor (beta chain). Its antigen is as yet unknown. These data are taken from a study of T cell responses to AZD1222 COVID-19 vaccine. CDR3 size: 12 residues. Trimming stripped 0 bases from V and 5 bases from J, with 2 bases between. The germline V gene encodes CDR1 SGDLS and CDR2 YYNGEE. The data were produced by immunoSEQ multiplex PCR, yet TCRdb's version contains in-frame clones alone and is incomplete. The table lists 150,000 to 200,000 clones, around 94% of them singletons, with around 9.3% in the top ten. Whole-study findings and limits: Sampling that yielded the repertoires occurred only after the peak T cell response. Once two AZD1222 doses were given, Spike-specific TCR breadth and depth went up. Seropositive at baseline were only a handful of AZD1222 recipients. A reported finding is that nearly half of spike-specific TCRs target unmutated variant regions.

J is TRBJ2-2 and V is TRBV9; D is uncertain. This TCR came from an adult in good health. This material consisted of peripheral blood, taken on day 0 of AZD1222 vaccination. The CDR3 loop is CASSVATGELFF. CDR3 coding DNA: TGTGCCAGCAGCGTAGCTACCGGGGAGCTGTTTTTT.